This T cell receptor beta chain was identified in a study of OX40 agonist ivuxolimab in advanced cancers. Overall study findings and caveats: Partly responding patients at 0.1-3.0 mg/kg showed some of the smallest clonal expansion. Circulating CD4+ and CD8+ T cells showed clonal expansion by week 6 at 0.1 to 3.0 mg/kg. Researchers did not determine the expanded peripheral T cells' antigen specificity.

Sequencing used immunoSEQ multiplex PCR; TCRdb keeps in-frame clones, though not all of them. The sample contains 55,000 to 75,000 clones, about 90% of which appear only once. Sampling times: baseline, cycle 4 day 1, cycle 7 day 1. Comment on this clone: The antigen remains undetermined.

CDR1 and CDR2 (germline): MNHEY, SMNVEV (reference sequence). There are 14 residues in the CDR3. V was cut by 0 bases and J by 5 bases, with 11 bases left in between. Sequenced material: CD4+ or CD8+ T cells sorted from blood, taken in a trial of the OX40 agonist ivuxolimab. The sequence was collected from an adult with an advanced solid tumor such as melanoma, head and neck, liver or kidney cancer. This chain uses TRBV27 with TRBJ2-7; no clear D gene. The DNA for the CDR3 is TGTGCCAGCAGTTTATCATTAGGGTTTGACGAGCAGTACTTC. Its translation: CASSLSLGFDEQYF.